The 21 T cell receptor beta chains listed next were all sequenced from one sample in a study of OX40 agonist ivuxolimab in advanced cancers. Repertoires were generated with immunoSEQ multiplex PCR, while TCRdb's copy carries only in-frame clones and drops some. The sample includes around 80,000 clones, roughly 80% seen only once; the top ten take 0.4% to 0.5%. The material was CD4+ or CD8+ T cells sorted from blood, obtained in a trial of the OX40 agonist ivuxolimab. The source is an adult with an advanced solid tumor such as melanoma, head and neck, liver or kidney cancer.

In its sample, this clone was seen a few times. CDR3 bases: TGTGCCAGCAGCTTATGGGGTCAAGAAGCTTTCTTT. Translated, it gives CASSLWGQEAFF. The J gene is TRBJ1-1, the V gene TRBV7-9, with D uncertain. The CDR3 spans 12 residues. V dropped 2 bases and J dropped 8 bases, with 9 bases sitting between them. From germline, CDR1 is SEHNR and CDR2 FQNEAQ (reference sequence).

V gene TRBV11-3 combines with J gene TRBJ2-1; possible D gene TRBD2, 7 bases. This CDR3 contains 15 residues. Germline V lookup: CDR1 SGHNT, CDR2 YENEEA. Trimming shortened V by 5 bases and J by 7 bases, and 18 bases separated the two germline ends. CDR3 protein: CASSPGGGRGNEQFF. The CDR3 DNA follows: TGTGCCAGCAGCCCTGGGGGCGGGAGAGGGAATGAGCAGTTCTTC.

The rearrangement links TRBV11-3 to TRBJ2-2; D perhaps matches TRBD2 (5 bases). CDR1 is SGHNT and CDR2 is YENEEA in the germline V gene. V was clipped by 0 bases and J by 5 bases, with 7 bases between them. The CDR3 runs to 14 residues. In DNA, the CDR3 is TGTGCCAGCAGCTTAGAGGGCGGGACCGGGGAGCTGTTTTTT. Its protein is CASSLEGGTGELFF.

The DNA for the CDR3 is TGTGCCAGCAGCTTAGCGTTCGGGGGAGCCGCTAACTATGGCTACACCTTC. Its translation: CASSLAFGGAANYGYTF. The rearrangement links TRBV11-1 to TRBJ1-2, with a possible D match to TRBD1 (5 bases). Germline values: CDR1 SGHAT, CDR2 FQDESV (reference sequence). Deletions cut 0 bases from V and 0 bases from J, with 14 bases between. The CDR3 is 17 residues long.

The chain is built from TRBV11-3 and TRBJ2-2; D not certain. V was shortened by 5 bases and J by 2 bases, with 9 bases between the two germline ends. The CDR3 is 14 residues long. The germline V gene encodes CDR1 SGHNT and CDR2 YENEEA. CDR3 loop: CASSIGPNTGELFF. As DNA, the CDR3 is TGTGCCAGCAGCATTGGGCCAAACACCGGGGAGCTGTTTTTT.

This chain joins TRBV2 and TRBJ1-5; a weak D match, TRBD1 (5 bases). The germline V gene has CDR1 SNHLY and CDR2 FYNNEI. V was cut by 7 bases and J by 2 bases, with 9 bases left in between. The CDR3 spans 13 residues. This CDR3 is CASTGEGNQPQHF. The CDR3 DNA is TGTGCCAGCACGGGGGAGGGCAATCAGCCCCAGCATTTT.

This chain connects TRBV18 to TRBJ1-4; D might be TRBD1 (5 bases). Germline V gene lookup returns CDR1 KGHSH and CDR2 LQKENI. This CDR3 comprises 18 residues. V lost 0 bases, J lost 3 bases, and 17 bases lay in between. The CDR3 protein is CASSPPLRGWGANEKLFF. As DNA, the CDR3 is TGTGCCAGCTCACCACCGCTTCGGGGCTGGGGTGCTAATGAAAAACTGTTTTTT.

The chain employs TRBV5-1 and TRBJ2-7, with 8 bases fitting TRBD1. This CDR3 has 14 residues. Germline V gives CDR1 SGHRS, CDR2 YFSETQ. The trim removed 4 bases at V and 5 bases at J, leaving 8 bases unmatched. CDR3 loop: CASSPTGQANEQYF. The CDR3 DNA follows: TGCGCCAGCAGCCCTACGGGACAGGCCAACGAGCAGTACTTC.

The V gene is TRBV7-9, the J gene TRBJ1-5; 7 bases map to TRBD1. Germline assignment: CDR1 SEHNR and CDR2 FQNEAQ (reference sequence). J was trimmed by 8 bases and V by 5 bases; bases with no gene match: 9. The CDR3 length is 14 residues. CDR3 in amino acids: CASSQTGRREPQHF. CDR3 nucleotides: TGTGCCAGCAGCCAGACAGGGAGACGGGAGCCCCAGCATTTT.

The CDR3 coding sequence is TGCGCCAGCAGCTTGTTTTGGGAAGAGACCCAGTACTTC. Translated, it gives CASSLFWEETQYF. The genes are TRBV5-1 and TRBJ2-5; D gene ambiguous. V was clipped by 1 base and J by 3 bases, with 7 bases between them. Per germline, CDR1 SGHRS and CDR2 YFSETQ. There are 13 residues in the CDR3.

This sequence joins TRBV5-6 and TRBJ2-1; 8 bases align to TRBD1. CDR3 length: 17 amino acids. The germline gives CDR1 SGHDT, CDR2 YYEEEE. V shed 5 bases and J 0 bases; nucleotides not matched to a gene: 10. CDR3 sequence (DNA): TGTGCCAGCAGACCAGACAGGGGCCTCCGCTCCTACAATGAGCAGTTCTTC. Encoded protein: CASRPDRGLRSYNEQFF.

The CDR3: CASSPSRGVSTDTQYF. In DNA, the CDR3 is TGTGCCAGCAGCCCCTCCCGGGGGGTCAGCACAGATACGCAGTATTTT. The chain is built from TRBV9 and TRBJ2-3; 7 bases fit TRBD2. This CDR3 comprises 16 residues. Germline assignment: CDR1 SGDLS and CDR2 YYNGEE. J gave up 0 bases and V 4 bases, and 8 bases lay outside the gene matches.

This clone was picked up one time. V and J are TRBV2 and TRBJ2-7, with a possible D match to TRBD1 (8 bases). Germline CDR1 SNHLY, CDR2 FYNNEI. This CDR3 has 13 amino acids. V was pared by 10 bases and J by 6 bases, with 19 bases between. CDR3 residues: CATGGTGLGEQYF. CDR3 in DNA: TGTGCCACCGGGGGGACAGGTCTTGGCGAGCAGTACTTC.

The chain combines TRBV6-6 with TRBJ2-1, with TRBD1 identical over 11 bases. Per the germline V gene, CDR1 is MNHNY and CDR2 is SVGAGI (reference sequence). This CDR3 is 15 amino acids long. The junction had 7 bases not matched to a gene; V was cut back by 7 bases and J by 5 bases. CDR3 in DNA: TGTGCCAGCAAACGGGACAGGGGGTCGGACAATGAGCAGTTCTTC. Encoded protein: CASKRDRGSDNEQFF.

This clone has more than one count but fewer than ten. CDR3 protein: CASSVVMNTEAFF. The CDR3 DNA is TGTGCCAGCAGCGTAGTAATGAACACTGAAGCTTTCTTT. The chain has TRBV9 and TRBJ1-1; D not certain. V was trimmed by 0 bases and J by 0 bases, leaving 3 bases between them. This CDR3 has 13 amino acids. Per the germline V gene, CDR1 is SGDLS and CDR2 is YYNGEE.

The gene calls are TRBV6-5 and TRBJ1-4, with a tentative D call TRBD1 (6 bases). V gave up 6 bases and J gave up 8 bases, with 19 bases separating them. From germline, CDR1 is MNHEY and CDR2 SVGAGI. The CDR3 is made up of 15 amino acids. CDR3 in DNA: TGTGCCAGCAGAGCGCTGGGGGCGGGAGAGGAAAAACTGTTTTTT. Encoded protein: CASRALGAGEEKLFF.

The chain combines TRBV19 with TRBJ2-7, with TRBD2 matching over 11 bases. V was pared by 9 bases and J by 3 bases, with 4 bases of the junction left unmatched. Germline loops: CDR1 LNHDA, CDR2 SQIVND (reference sequence). This CDR3 is 13 amino acids long. CDR3 nucleotide sequence: TGTGCCAGCTCTAGCGGGAGGTTCTACGAGCAGTACTTC. This encodes CASSSGRFYEQYF.

This chain joins TRBV7-9 and TRBJ2-3, with D unclear. This CDR3 is 18 amino acids long. The germline V gene encodes CDR1 SEHNR and CDR2 FQNEAQ (reference sequence). Trimming cost V 5 bases and J 3 bases, with 24 bases left between them. The CDR3 DNA is TGTGCCAGCAGCCAAACTCGGCAGCGTCCTAGTGGTACAGATACGCAGTATTTT. It yields the protein CASSQTRQRPSGTDTQYF.

The rearrangement joins TRBV6-1 to TRBJ1-1; 7 bases are a match to TRBD1. The CDR3 runs to 14 residues. The ends lost 2 bases at V and 6 bases at J; junction bases unmatched: 6. CDR1 and CDR2 (germline): MNHNS, SASEGT. The CDR3: CASSEQGVRPEAFF. The CDR3 DNA is TGTGCCAGCAGTGAACAGGGGGTTAGGCCTGAAGCTTTCTTT.

CDR3 bases: TGTGCCAGCTCACCAAATCAGGACTCTGGAAACACCATATATTTT. Protein product: CASSPNQDSGNTIYF. This sequence joins TRBV18 and TRBJ1-3; D uncertain. V was cut by 2 bases and J by 0 bases, with 8 bases left in between. Per the germline V gene, CDR1 is KGHSH and CDR2 is LQKENI. This CDR3 is built from 15 residues.

This sequence joins TRBV28 and TRBJ1-1, with D perhaps matching TRBD1 (5 bases). This CDR3 comprises 11 residues. Germline CDR1 and CDR2: MDHEN and SYDVKM. Trimming took off 7 bases at V and 7 bases at J, with 10 bases between the two ends. CDR3 region: CASKLGVEAFF. CDR3 sequence (DNA): TGTGCCAGCAAGCTGGGGGTTGAAGCTTTCTTT.